This TCR beta chain is from a study of blood T cell repertoires in COVID-19. Assay used: immunoSEQ multiplex PCR; TCRdb lists only in-frame clones, some missing. The table includes roughly 70,000 clones, 73% detected once. CDR3 length: 14 amino acids. Trimming took 3 bases from V and 6 from J, leaving 15 bases between them. CDR1 is SGHRS and CDR2 is YFSETQ in the germline V gene. Sequenced sample: peripheral blood. The sequence was obtained from a man aged 60 to 75 with acute or convalescent COVID-19. This sequence joins TRBV5-1 and TRBJ1-2, with D possibly matching TRBD1 (6 bases). The CDR3 region has the DNA TGCGCCAGCAGCTCCCCCGGACAGCCTAATGGCTACACCTTC. Encoded protein: CASSSPGQPNGYTF. The complete variable domain, with remaining parts taken from reference TRBV5-1 and TRBJ1-2, reads KAGVTQTPRYLIKTRGQQVTLSCSPISGHRSVSWYQQTPGQGLQFLFEYFSETQRNKGNFPGRFSGRQFSNSRSEMNVSTLELGDSALYLCASSSPGQPNGYTFGSGTRLTVV.